This is a list of T cell receptor beta chains from one sample in a study of CD8 T cells in Susac syndrome. TCRdb re-called the immunoSEQ multiplex PCR reads with MiXCR, one entry per CDR3 protein. This sample carries approximately 230,000 distinct CDR3 sequences, 93% of them seen once, and the ten largest clones take approximately 0.07%. Sequenced material: CD4+ T cells from PBMCs. The receptor set was obtained from a human donor with multiple sclerosis. The CDR3 runs from the conserved cysteine through the conserved F or W. A D gene is named only where the DNA matches it firmly. Not all rows give a size; the values are once, few, many and, for expanded clones, a class.

j_call clone_size v_call d_call cdr3_aa cdr3_nt
TRBJ1-1 NA TRBV11-1 NA CASSWAGTGNTEAFF TGTGCCAGCAGCTGGGCAGGAACCGGGAACACTGAAGCTTTCTTT
TRBJ1-1 NA TRBV7-2 NA CASRGGAMNTEAFF TGTGCCAGCAGAGGAGGAGCCATGAACACTGAAGCTTTCTTT
TRBJ1-3 NA TRBV30 NA CAWSVGALGGNTIYF TGTGCCTGGAGTGTAGGCGCGCTGGGAGGAAACACCATATATTTT
TRBJ2-5 few TRBV24-1 NA CATSGGGGETQYF TGTGCCACCAGTGGAGGGGGGGGAGAGACCCAGTACTTC
TRBJ2-7 NA TRBV4-1 TRBD1 CASSQVGTGWVEQYF TGCGCCAGCAGCCAAGTTGGGACAGGGTGGGTCGAGCAGTACTTC
TRBJ1-6 NA TRBV10-2 NA CASSGGRGGVSPLHF TGCGCCAGCAGTGGAGGCAGGGGAGGTGTGTCACCCCTCCACTTT
TRBJ1-6 NA TRBV25-1 TRBD1 CASSDAGQGNLSPLHF TGTGCCAGCAGTGACGCAGGACAGGGTAATTTATCACCCCTCCACTTT
TRBJ2-6 NA TRBV12-5 NA CASGLENKSSSGANVLTF TGTGCTAGTGGTTTGGAAAACAAGTCGTCCTCTGGGGCCAACGTCCTGACTTTC
TRBJ1-3 NA TRBV5-1 NA CASSLAGAAKGNTIYF TGCGCCAGCAGCTTGGCGGGGGCAGCTAAAGGAAACACCATATATTTT
TRBJ2-2 NA TRBV5-1 NA CASSWETGELFF TGCGCCAGCAGCTGGGAAACCGGGGAGCTGTTTTTT
TRBJ2-1 NA TRBV12-3/TRBV12-4 TRBD2 CASSGTNPPDYNEQFF TGTGCCAGCAGTGGGACTAACCCCCCGGACTACAATGAGCAGTTCTTC
TRBJ1-6 NA TRBV6-1 NA CASSASGLDNSPLHF TGTGCCAGCAGCGCCTCGGGACTGGACAATTCACCCCTCCACTTT
TRBJ1-1 few TRBV19 NA CASSQEGGTEAFF TGTGCCAGTAGTCAAGAGGGGGGCACTGAAGCTTTCTTT
TRBJ2-2 NA TRBV27 NA CASRIAPKTGELFF TGTGCCAGCAGAATAGCGCCTAAAACCGGGGAGCTGTTTTTT